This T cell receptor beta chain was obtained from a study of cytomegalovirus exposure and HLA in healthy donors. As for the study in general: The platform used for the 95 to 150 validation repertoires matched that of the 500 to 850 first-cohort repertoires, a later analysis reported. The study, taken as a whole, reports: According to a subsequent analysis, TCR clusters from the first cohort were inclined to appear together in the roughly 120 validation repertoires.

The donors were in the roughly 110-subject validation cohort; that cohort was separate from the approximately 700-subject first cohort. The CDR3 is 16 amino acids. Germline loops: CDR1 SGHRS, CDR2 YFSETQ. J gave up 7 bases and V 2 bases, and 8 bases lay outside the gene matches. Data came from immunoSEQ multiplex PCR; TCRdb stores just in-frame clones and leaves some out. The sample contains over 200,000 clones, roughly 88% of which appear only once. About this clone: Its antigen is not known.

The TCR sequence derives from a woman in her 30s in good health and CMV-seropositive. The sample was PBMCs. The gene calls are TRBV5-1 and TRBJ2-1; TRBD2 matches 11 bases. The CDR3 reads CASSFRTSGSTNEQFF. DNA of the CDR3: TGCGCCAGCAGCTTCCGAACTAGCGGGAGCACGAATGAGCAGTTCTTC.